Reported below is one T cell receptor beta chain. How the authors handled the data: Estimation of nucleated cell counts relied on the amplification of reference gene primers. Generated by immunoSEQ multiplex PCR, the TCRdb table keeps only in-frame clones and is missing some. V, J and clone size derive from that table, while D and trimming were established from the DNA sequence. The profile shows around 42,000 clones, approximately 86% of them singletons. These data originate in a study of blood T cell repertoires in COVID-19. As for the study in general: The origin of the acute and convalescent COVID-19 samples was the United States, Italy and Spain. PBMCs, B-cell-depleted T cells, or T cells provided the cDNA or gDNA that made up the material.

J lost 4 bases, V lost 2 bases, and 5 bases had no gene match. The length of the CDR3 is 16 residues. Germline CDR1 SEHNR, CDR2 FQNEAQ (reference sequence). This TCR derives from a human donor in a cohort sampled during active COVID-19. The chain carries TRBV7-9 and TRBJ2-2, with 9 positions matching TRBD2. The sequenced material came from peripheral blood. The CDR3 region is CASSLKRGVSTGELFF. The CDR3 DNA reads TGTGCCAGCAGCTTAAAGCGGGGGGTCTCCACCGGGGAGCTGTTTTTT.